The source of this T cell receptor beta chain is a study of blood T cell repertoires in COVID-19. In the study overall: PBMCs, B-cell-depleted T cells, or T cells provided the cDNA or gDNA that made up the material.

Repertoires were generated with immunoSEQ multiplex PCR, while TCRdb's copy carries only in-frame clones and drops some. In the table there are a few hundred thousand clones, 70% to 90% of which are singletons. Germline loops: CDR1 SGHNT, CDR2 YYREEE (reference sequence). This CDR3 is 16 amino acids long. J lost 4 bases, V lost 0 bases, and 7 bases had no gene match. The rearrangement links TRBV5-4 to TRBJ2-1, with 7 bases matching TRBD1. This receptor was obtained from a woman aged 18-29 years who had recovered from COVID-19. Sequenced: PBMCs or T cells enriched from blood (not recorded which). In DNA, the CDR3 is TGTGCCAGCAGCTTGGAACCGGGACAGTTATACAATGAGCAGTTCTTC. Its translation: CASSLEPGQLYNEQFF.